This T cell receptor (beta chain) comes out of a study of blood T cell repertoires in COVID-19. Study as a whole: The United States, Italy and Spain were the sources of the acute and convalescent COVID-19 samples. PBMCs, B-cell-depleted T cells, or T cells provided the cDNA or gDNA that made up the material.

Per the authors' pipeline: The authors estimated nucleated cell counts from reference gene primer amplification. Clones were read by immunoSEQ multiplex PCR, and TCRdb kept only the in-frame ones, dropping some. V and J calls and clone size are those listed in that table; D and trimming were worked out from the DNA. This table holds 200,000 to 250,000 clones, approximately 82% found once. The CDR3 runs to 16 residues. CDR1 LGHDT and CDR2 YNNKEL come from the germline V gene (reference sequence). The ends were cut back, 0 bases at V and 0 bases at J, with 12 bases in the middle. The origin of this receptor is a human donor in a cohort sampled during active COVID-19. V is TRBV3-1 (or the pseudogene TRBV3-2) and J is TRBJ2-7; D is uncertain. Source material: peripheral blood. CDR3: CASSQDPRGSSYEQYF. The CDR3 DNA reads as TGTGCCAGCAGCCAAGACCCCCGCGGTAGCTCCTACGAGCAGTACTTC.